Each of the 18 T cell receptor beta chains below was sequenced from the same sample in a study of T cell changes during pregnancy in multiple sclerosis. Data came from immunoSEQ multiplex PCR; TCRdb stores just in-frame clones and leaves some out. The profile shows over 60,000 clones, nearly 90% of them singletons. The sample here was peripheral blood, taken in the first trimester of pregnancy. Receptor source: a female donor with multiple sclerosis, enrolled in a pregnancy study.

This sequence joins TRBV7-2 and TRBJ2-7, with D possibly TRBD2 on 5 matching bases. This CDR3 spans 13 amino acids. Per the germline V gene, CDR1 is SGHTA and CDR2 is FQGNSA. Trimming took 2 bases from V and 2 from J, leaving 7 bases between them. CDR3 amino acids: CASSLRGTYEQYF. The CDR3 coding sequence is TGTGCCAGCAGCTTAAGAGGGACCTACGAGCAGTACTTC.

The J gene is TRBJ2-5, the V gene TRBV5-5, with TRBD2 identical over 8 bases. CDR3 length: 15 amino acids. Losses at the gene ends were 0 bases for V and 5 bases for J; bases not matched to a gene: 6. Germline CDR1 and CDR2: SGHKS and YYEKEE (reference sequence). The CDR3 region has the DNA TGTGCCAGCAGCTTGGGGGTGGCTAGCGGGGAGACCCAGTACTTC. Protein sequence: CASSLGVASGETQYF.

This sequence joins TRBV6-6 and TRBJ1-2; 9 bases are shared with TRBD1. Germline values: CDR1 MNHNY, CDR2 SVGAGI (reference sequence). Germline trimming cut 2 bases from V and 4 bases from J; bases unmatched to any gene: 8. This CDR3 is built from 16 residues. The CDR3 protein is CASSYARQGGVYGYTF. The DNA for the CDR3 is TGTGCCAGCAGTTACGCCCGACAGGGGGGCGTCTATGGCTACACCTTC.

V gene TRBV7-2 combines with J gene TRBJ1-5, with D uncertain. The ends were cut back, 0 bases at V and 5 bases at J, with 8 bases in the middle. The CDR3 is 14 amino acids. Germline V lookup: CDR1 SGHTA, CDR2 FQGNSA. The CDR3 nucleotides read TGTGCCAGCAGCTTAGCGCCAGCGGATCAGCCCCAGCATTTT. Protein: CASSLAPADQPQHF.

This chain connects TRBV5-6 to TRBJ2-7, with D maybe TRBD1 (5 bases). Germline V gives CDR1 SGHDT, CDR2 YYEEEE. The CDR3 is 13 residues long. The V and J ends lost 3 bases and 2 bases respectively, with 9 bases between them. The CDR3 nucleotides read TGTGCCAGCAGCTCGGACAAGACCTACGAGCAGTACTTC. It yields the protein CASSSDKTYEQYF.

This clone occurred once. The rearrangement links TRBV6-5 to TRBJ1-2, with 10 bases identical to TRBD1. The J segment lost 7 bases and the V segment lost 6 bases, leaving 5 bases of the junction unmatched. The V gene's germline CDR1 is MNHEY and CDR2 SVGAGI. The CDR3 is 13 amino acids. The CDR3 loop reads CASSRQGATGYTF. The CDR3 bases are TGTGCCAGCAGCCGACAGGGGGCGACTGGCTACACCTTC.

The V gene is TRBV18, the J gene TRBJ1-1, with D perhaps TRBD1 (5 bases). Germline values: CDR1 KGHSH, CDR2 LQKENI. This CDR3 has 17 residues. Trimming removed 2 bases from V and 1 base from J, with 17 bases in between. The CDR3 loop reads CASSPFVGAPENTEAFF. The CDR3 DNA sequence: TGTGCCAGCTCACCATTTGTAGGGGCTCCGGAGAACACTGAAGCTTTCTTT.

The chain is built from TRBV7-8 and TRBJ2-5, with TRBD2 as a possible D gene (6 bases). The germline V gene encodes CDR1 SGHVS and CDR2 FQNEAQ. Trimming removed 4 bases at V and 3 bases at J, with 15 bases between. There are 15 residues in the CDR3. This CDR3 is CASSSGLAGKETQYF. The CDR3 DNA is TGTGCCAGCAGCTCGGGGTTGGCGGGGAAAGAGACCCAGTACTTC.

The chain uses TRBV6-4 and TRBJ2-1; TRBD2 matches 10 bases. V lost 5 bases, J lost 2 bases, and 6 bases stayed unmatched. The CDR3 length is 16 residues. Germline lookup yields CDR1 MRHNA and CDR2 SNTAGT. Here the CDR3 reads CASSLLAGLTYNEQFF. CDR3 nucleotide sequence: TGTGCCAGCAGTTTACTAGCGGGGCTAACCTACAATGAGCAGTTCTTC.

The chain joins TRBV4-1 to TRBJ1-2; 7 nucleotides align to TRBD1. From germline, CDR1 is MGHRA and CDR2 YSYEKL. The CDR3 covers 18 residues. J gave up 3 bases and V 2 bases, and 15 bases lay outside the gene matches. DNA for the CDR3: TGCGCCAGCAGCCAACTTGCCGGGACAGATGAAAAGTACTATGGCTACACCTTC. Encoded protein: CASSQLAGTDEKYYGYTF.

This chain connects TRBV11-3 to TRBJ1-1; possible D gene TRBD1, 5 bases. This CDR3 spans 14 amino acids. V was cut by 7 bases and J by 2 bases, with 14 bases left in between. Germline CDR1 is SGHNT and CDR2 is YENEEA. The CDR3 DNA reads as TGTGCCAGCACCAAACGGGGGGGAAACACTGAAGCTTTCTTT. It is translated as CASTKRGGNTEAFF.

The chain recombines TRBV28 with TRBJ2-2; 7 nucleotides match TRBD1. Per the germline V gene, CDR1 is MDHEN and CDR2 is SYDVKM. Trimming cost V 5 bases and J 5 bases; bases outside gene matches: 5. This CDR3 region has 14 residues. The CDR3 sequence: CASSRTGRTGELFF. CDR3 sequence (DNA): TGTGCCAGCAGTCGGACAGGCCGGACCGGGGAGCTGTTTTTT.

This clone showed up just a few times. J is TRBJ2-1 and V is TRBV25-1; a possible D gene is TRBD1 (8 bases). The CDR3 spans 17 residues. Germline CDR1 is MGHDK and CDR2 is SYGVNS. V was clipped by 3 bases and J by 7 bases, with 22 bases between them. The CDR3, as DNA: TGTGCCAGCAGTGACCCGGGGGGACAGGCTACACTAAATGAGCAGTTCTTC. Translation gives CASSDPGGQATLNEQFF.

V and J are TRBV5-6 and TRBJ1-2; tentative D call: TRBD1 (6 bases). The V end was cut by 2 bases, the J end by 2 bases, with 10 bases between. The CDR3 spans 14 residues. Germline V CDR1 and CDR2: SGHDT, YYEEEE. This CDR3 reads CASSLKGVNYGYTF. In DNA form, the CDR3 reads TGTGCCAGCAGCTTAAAGGGGGTAAACTATGGCTACACCTTC. Supplemented by reference TRBV5-6 and TRBJ1-2, the full variable domain reads DAGVTQSPTHLIKTRGQQVTLRCSPKSGHDTVSWYQQALGQGPQFIFQYYEEEERQRGNFPDRFSGHQFPNYSSELNVNALLLGDSALYLCASSLKGVNYGYTFGSGTRLTVV.

This chain joins TRBV6-5 and TRBJ2-3, with 9 bases aligning to TRBD1. Germline V gene data show CDR1 as MNHEY and CDR2 as SVGAGI. The length of the CDR3 is 14 residues. V was pared by 5 bases and J by 4 bases, with 4 bases of the junction left unmatched. The CDR3: CASSKDRGADTQYF. The CDR3 nucleotides read TGTGCCAGCAGTAAGGACAGGGGCGCAGATACGCAGTATTTT.

CDR3 loop: CASSFGVSNTGELFF. Written as DNA, the CDR3 is TGTGCCAGCAGTTTTGGAGTGTCGAACACCGGGGAGCTGTTTTTT. The chain uses TRBV27 and TRBJ2-2; the D is unclear. The V end lost 3 bases, the J end lost 0 bases, and 8 bases lay between the germline ends. Germline-derived CDR1 and CDR2 are MNHEY and SMNVEV (reference sequence). CDR3 length: 15 amino acids.

The chain is built from TRBV6-6 and TRBJ2-7; D possibly corresponds to TRBD2 (5 bases). The CDR3 covers 13 residues. The germline CDR1 and CDR2 sequences are MNHNY and SVGAGI (reference sequence). V lost 4 bases to trimming and J lost 5 bases, with 12 bases between them. The CDR3 is CASSSPGSDEQYF. The CDR3 DNA is TGTGCCAGCAGTTCCCCGGGATCGGACGAGCAGTACTTC.

The rearrangement links TRBV7-9 to TRBJ1-2, with a tentative D call TRBD1 (6 bases). Germline CDR1 and CDR2: SEHNR and FQNEAQ (reference sequence). V shed 7 bases and J shed 5 bases, with 14 bases lying between them. This CDR3 spans 13 amino acids. CDR3 amino acids: CASNTLDSYGYTF. DNA of the CDR3: TGTGCCAGCAACACCCTGGACAGTTATGGCTACACCTTC.